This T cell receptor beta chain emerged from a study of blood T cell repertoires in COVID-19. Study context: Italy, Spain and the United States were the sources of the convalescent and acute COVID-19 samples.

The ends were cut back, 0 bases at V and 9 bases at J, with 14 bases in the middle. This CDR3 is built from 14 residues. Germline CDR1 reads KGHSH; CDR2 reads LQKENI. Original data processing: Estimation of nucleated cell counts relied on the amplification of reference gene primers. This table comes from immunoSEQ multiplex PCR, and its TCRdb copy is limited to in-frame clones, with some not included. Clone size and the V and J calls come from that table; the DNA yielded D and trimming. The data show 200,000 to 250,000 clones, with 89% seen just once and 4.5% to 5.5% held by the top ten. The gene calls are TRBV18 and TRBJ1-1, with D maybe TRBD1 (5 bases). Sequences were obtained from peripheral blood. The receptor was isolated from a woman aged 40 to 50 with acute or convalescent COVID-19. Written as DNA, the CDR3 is TGTGCCAGCTCACCACCGCAGGGACTTTATAAAGCTTTCTTT. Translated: CASSPPQGLYKAFF.